The clone carrying this T cell receptor (beta chain) was detected ten times or more. At one end the junction does not follow the germline gene, possibly because of a read error. The data were obtained in a study of identical twins. One entry per CDR3 protein, called by TCRdb with MiXCR from the 5' RACE reads. The repertoire has some 1,600,000 distinct CDR3 sequences, about 31% of them found once; the top ten carry under 0.35%. Germline assignment: CDR1 SEHNR and CDR2 FQNEAQ (reference sequence). This CDR3 is 15 amino acids long. The chain joins TRBV7-9 to TRBJ2-1, with TRBD2 matching 9 bases. Material for sequencing was cord blood. This clonotype was obtained from a newborn girl in good health. DNA for the CDR3: TGCGCCAGCAGCTTGAGTAGCGGGGGTTACAATGAGCAGTTCTTC. It is translated as CASSLSSGGYNEQFF.